This TCR beta chain stems from a study of Ad26.COV2.S vaccination and SARS-CoV-2 variants. In the study overall: Once, or twice with 56 days between doses, Ad26.COV2.S was given intramuscularly. Overall study results and limits: The study found higher spike-specific TCR breadth in vaccine than placebo recipients.

To note about this clone: Its matching antigen is unknown.

The CDR3 has 14 residues. Germline CDR1 and CDR2: LGHNA and YSLEER. V was pared by 1 base and J by 5 bases, with 3 bases of the junction left unmatched. Regarding treatment: around 19 received Ad26.COV2.S at low or high dose, single or two shots; roughly five received placebo; per-sample allocation not given. Sampling took place 63 days after the first vaccine or placebo injection. What was given as vaccine was an Ad26 vector encoding Wuhan-strain SARS-CoV-2 spike. The protocol was immunoSEQ multiplex PCR, while the TCRdb copy is restricted to in-frame clones and leaves out a portion. Here the sample spans 300,000 to 450,000 clones, roughly 85% being singletons.

The rearrangement uses TRBV4-3 and TRBJ2-5, with TRBD2 matching 8 bases. This specimen was peripheral blood, taken in a trial of Ad26.COV2.S vaccine versus placebo. The TCR was taken from a person between 18 and 60 years old who received the Ad26.COV2.S COVID-19 vaccine or a placebo. CDR3 nucleotides: TGCGCCAGCAGCCAAGGGACTAGCTCGGAGACCCAGTACTTC. This translates into CASSQGTSSETQYF.